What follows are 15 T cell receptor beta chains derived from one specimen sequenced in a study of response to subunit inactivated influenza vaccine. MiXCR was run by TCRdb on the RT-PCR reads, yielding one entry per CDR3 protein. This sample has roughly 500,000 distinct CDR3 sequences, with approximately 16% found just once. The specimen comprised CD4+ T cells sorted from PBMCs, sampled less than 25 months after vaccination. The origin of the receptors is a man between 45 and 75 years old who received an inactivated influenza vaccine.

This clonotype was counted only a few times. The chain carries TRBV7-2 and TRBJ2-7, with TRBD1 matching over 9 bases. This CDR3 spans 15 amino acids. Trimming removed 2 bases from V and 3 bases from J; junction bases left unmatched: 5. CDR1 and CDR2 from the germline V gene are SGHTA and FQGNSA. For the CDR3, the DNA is TGTGCCAGCAGCTTAAGGGACAGGGATGACTACGAGCAGTACTTC. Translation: CASSLRDRDDYEQYF.

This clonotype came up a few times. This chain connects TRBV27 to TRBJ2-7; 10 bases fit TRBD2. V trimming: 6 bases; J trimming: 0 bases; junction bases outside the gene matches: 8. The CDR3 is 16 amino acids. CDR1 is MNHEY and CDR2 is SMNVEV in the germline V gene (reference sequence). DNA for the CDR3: TGTGCCAGCAGAACGTATAGCGGGAGGTTCTCCTACGAGCAGTACTTC. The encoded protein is CASRTYSGRFSYEQYF.

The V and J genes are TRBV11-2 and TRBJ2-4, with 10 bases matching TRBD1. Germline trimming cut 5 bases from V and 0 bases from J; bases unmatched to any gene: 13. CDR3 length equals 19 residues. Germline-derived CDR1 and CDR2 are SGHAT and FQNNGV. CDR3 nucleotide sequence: TGTGCCAGCAGCGTCAGCCGGGACAGGGGATTCCCAGCCAAAAACATTCAGTACTTC. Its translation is CASSVSRDRGFPAKNIQYF.

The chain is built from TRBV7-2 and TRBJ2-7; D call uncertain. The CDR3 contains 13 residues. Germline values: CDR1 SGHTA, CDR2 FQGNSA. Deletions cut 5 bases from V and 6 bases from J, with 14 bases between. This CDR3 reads CASSRFRIGEQYF. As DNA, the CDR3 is TGTGCCAGCAGCCGTTTCAGAATCGGCGAGCAGTACTTC.

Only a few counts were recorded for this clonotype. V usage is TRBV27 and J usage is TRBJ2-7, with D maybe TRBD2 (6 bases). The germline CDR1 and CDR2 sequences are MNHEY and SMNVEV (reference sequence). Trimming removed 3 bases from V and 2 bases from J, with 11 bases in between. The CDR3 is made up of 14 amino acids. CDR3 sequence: CASSFEGGTYEQYF. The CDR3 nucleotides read TGTGCCAGCAGTTTCGAGGGAGGAACCTACGAGCAGTACTTC.

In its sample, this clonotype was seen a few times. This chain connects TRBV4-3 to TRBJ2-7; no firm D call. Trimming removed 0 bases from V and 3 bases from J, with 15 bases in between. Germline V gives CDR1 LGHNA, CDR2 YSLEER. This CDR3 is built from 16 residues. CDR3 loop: CASSQDLLETNYEQYF. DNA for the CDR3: TGCGCCAGCAGCCAAGATCTGTTGGAGACCAACTACGAGCAGTACTTC.

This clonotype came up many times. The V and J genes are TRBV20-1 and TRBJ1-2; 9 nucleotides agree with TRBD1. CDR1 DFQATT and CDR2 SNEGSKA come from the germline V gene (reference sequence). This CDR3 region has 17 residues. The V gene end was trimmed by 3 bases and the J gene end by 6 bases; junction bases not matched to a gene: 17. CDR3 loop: CSASWVASGQGFHGYTF. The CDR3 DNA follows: TGCAGTGCTAGTTGGGTTGCATCCGGACAGGGGTTCCATGGCTACACCTTC.

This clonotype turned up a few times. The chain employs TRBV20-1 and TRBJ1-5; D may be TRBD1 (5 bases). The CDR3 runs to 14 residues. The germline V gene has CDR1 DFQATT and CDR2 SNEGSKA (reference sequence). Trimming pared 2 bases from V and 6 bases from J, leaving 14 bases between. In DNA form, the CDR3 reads TGCAGTGCTAGAACCCAGATCGGGGGTCAGCCCCAGCATTTT. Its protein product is CSARTQIGGQPQHF.

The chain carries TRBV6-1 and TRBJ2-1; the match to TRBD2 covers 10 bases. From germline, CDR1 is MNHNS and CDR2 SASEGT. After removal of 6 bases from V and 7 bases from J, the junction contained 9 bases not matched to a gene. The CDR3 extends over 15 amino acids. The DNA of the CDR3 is TGTGCCAGCAGAGACCTAGCGGGGGTGCGAAATGAGCAGTTCTTC. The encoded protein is CASRDLAGVRNEQFF.

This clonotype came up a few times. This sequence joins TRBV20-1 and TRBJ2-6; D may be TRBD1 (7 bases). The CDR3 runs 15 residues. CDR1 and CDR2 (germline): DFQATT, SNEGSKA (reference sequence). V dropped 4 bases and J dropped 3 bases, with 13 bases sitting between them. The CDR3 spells CSATGGRLGANVLTF. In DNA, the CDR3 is TGCAGTGCTACAGGGGGGAGACTTGGGGCCAACGTCCTGACTTTC.

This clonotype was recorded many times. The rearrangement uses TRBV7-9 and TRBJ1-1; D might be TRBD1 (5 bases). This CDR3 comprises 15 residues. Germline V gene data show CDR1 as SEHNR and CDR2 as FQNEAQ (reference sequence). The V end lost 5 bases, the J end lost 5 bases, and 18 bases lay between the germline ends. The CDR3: CASSRDQVRGTEAFF. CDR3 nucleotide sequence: TGTGCCAGCAGCAGGGACCAGGTTCGGGGTACTGAAGCTTTCTTT.

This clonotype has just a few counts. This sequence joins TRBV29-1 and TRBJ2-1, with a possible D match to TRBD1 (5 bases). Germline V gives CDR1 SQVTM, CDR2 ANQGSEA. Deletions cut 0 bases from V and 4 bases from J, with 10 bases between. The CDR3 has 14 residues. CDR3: CSVEDQQAYNEQFF. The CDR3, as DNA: TGCAGCGTTGAAGATCAACAGGCGTACAATGAGCAGTTCTTC.

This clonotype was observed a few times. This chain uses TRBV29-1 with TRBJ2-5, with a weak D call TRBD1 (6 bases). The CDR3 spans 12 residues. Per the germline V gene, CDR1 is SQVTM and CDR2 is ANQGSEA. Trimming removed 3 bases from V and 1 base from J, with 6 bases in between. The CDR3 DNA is TGCAGCGTTGAGGACAGCCAAGAGACCCAGTACTTC. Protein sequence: CSVEDSQETQYF.

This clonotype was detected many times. CDR3 in amino acids: CASTSSGDNQPQHF. The CDR3 DNA reads as TGTGCCAGCACCTCCTCGGGGGACAATCAGCCCCAGCATTTT. The chain uses TRBV12-3 or TRBV12-4 and TRBJ1-5; D is perhaps TRBD1 (5 bases). V lost 7 bases and J 3 bases, leaving 13 bases between the germline ends. This CDR3 is built from 14 residues.

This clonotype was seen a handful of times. DNA for the CDR3: TGCAGTGCTAGTCGGCCGGAGTTTAGCACAGATACGCAGTATTTT. As protein: CSASRPEFSTDTQYF. The chain has TRBV20-1 and TRBJ2-3; D is unclear. Germline lookup yields CDR1 DFQATT and CDR2 SNEGSKA (reference sequence). V was cut by 3 bases and J by 0 bases, with 13 bases left in between. The CDR3 extends over 15 amino acids.